The T cell receptor beta chain under discussion was sequenced for a study of radiotherapy plus CTLA-4 blockade in lung cancer. With respect to this clone: As yet, its antigen is unknown.

Study conclusions and caveats: Some TCR clones had been derived from tumors. These clones expanded in peripheral blood after radiotherapy plus ipilimumab.

V lost 3 bases to trimming and J lost 6 bases, with 6 bases between them. The CDR3 contains 12 residues. Germline loops: CDR1 SNHLY, CDR2 FYNNEI. Measured with immunoSEQ multiplex PCR; TCRdb has only the in-frame clones, and not every one. The sample has 95,000 to 150,000 clones, 70% to 90% seen once. The sequence came from a human donor with non-small cell lung cancer that progressed on radiotherapy plus ipilimumab. The chain joins TRBV2 to TRBJ2-4; D remains unclear. The material was peripheral blood, obtained from a patient treated with radiotherapy plus ipilimumab. The CDR3 DNA is TGTGCCAGCAGTGAGTCCCGAAACATTCAGTACTTC. Protein: CASSESRNIQYF.